These T cell receptor beta chains were read from a single sample in a study of blood T cell repertoires in COVID-19. The table came from immunoSEQ multiplex PCR; TCRdb's copy has only in-frame clones and leaves some out. The repertoire holds 300,000 to 400,000 clones, with around 91% as singletons. The specimen was peripheral blood. The receptors come from a woman younger than 35 who had recovered from COVID-19. Both conserved end residues are part of each CDR3. D genes are given only for firm matches. Clone size appears in some rows only: once, few, many, or a class for an expanded clone.

CDR3 protein	CDR3 DNA	clone size	J gene	D gene	V gene
CASSGKNTGELFF	TGTGCCAGTTCGGGGAAGAACACCGGGGAGCTGTTTTTT	-	TRBJ2-2	-	TRBV6-4
CASSYNTGGSGYTF	TGTGCCAGCAGTTACAACACAGGGGGATCTGGCTACACCTTC	-	TRBJ1-2	TRBD1	TRBV6-5
CASRLAGGPLEETQYF	TGTGCCAGCAGACTAGCGGGAGGCCCCCTTGAAGAGACCCAGTACTTC	-	TRBJ2-5	TRBD2	TRBV7-2
CAWSARQDYGYTF	TGTGCCTGGAGTGCGAGACAGGACTATGGCTACACCTTC	many	TRBJ1-2	-	TRBV30
CASSPGLAGARGTGELFF	TGTGCCAGCAGCCCGGGACTAGCGGGAGCGCGAGGCACCGGGGAGCTGTTTTTT	-	TRBJ2-2	TRBD2	TRBV7-2
CASSADSSDSGNTIYF	TGTGCCAGCTCAGCCGACAGTTCTGACTCTGGAAACACCATATATTTT	-	TRBJ1-3	-	TRBV18
CASSLDGRAGETQYF	TGTGCCAGCAGCTTAGACGGGAGGGCCGGAGAGACCCAGTACTTC	-	TRBJ2-5	TRBD2	TRBV7-2
CASSYLTGSNQPQHF	TGTGCCAGCAGTTACTTGACAGGAAGCAATCAGCCCCAGCATTTT	-	TRBJ1-5	-	TRBV6-2/TRBV6-3
CASSQDPGHLNTEAFF	TGTGCCAGCAGCCAAGATCCGGGACACTTGAACACTGAAGCTTTCTTT	-	TRBJ1-1	-	TRBV14
CSASFGYYGYTF	TGCAGTGCTAGTTTCGGGTACTATGGCTACACCTTC	-	TRBJ1-2	-	TRBV20-1
CASSLKGGNQPQHF	TGTGCCAGCAGCTTAAAAGGGGGCAATCAGCCCCAGCATTTT	-	TRBJ1-5	-	TRBV7-8
CASKFTQGGQEQFF	TGTGCCAGCAAATTTACTCAGGGAGGTCAGGAGCAGTTCTTC	-	TRBJ2-1	-	TRBV6-5
CATSEAGFTEAFF	TGTGCCACCTCAGAGGCAGGGTTCACTGAAGCTTTCTTT	-	TRBJ1-1	-	TRBV24-1
CASSSQDVAVYGDTQYF	TGTGCCAGCAGCTCCCAGGACGTAGCGGTATACGGAGATACGCAGTATTTT	-	TRBJ2-3	-	TRBV7-9
CASSYSRTYSPLHF	TGTGCCAGCAGTTACTCCAGGACTTATTCACCCCTCCACTTT	-	TRBJ1-6	-	TRBV6-5
CASSLVQGGSTEAFF	TGTGCCAGCAGCTTAGTACAGGGTGGGAGCACTGAAGCTTTCTTT	-	TRBJ1-1	-	TRBV7-2
CAWSRGRGTDTQYF	TGTGCCTGGAGTCGCGGGAGGGGCACAGATACGCAGTATTTT	-	TRBJ2-3	TRBD2	TRBV30
CASSGDTGYYGYTF	TGCGCCAGCAGCGGGGACACCGGATACTATGGCTACACCTTC	-	TRBJ1-2	-	TRBV5-1
CASSLGSRADTQYF	TGTGCCAGCAGTTTAGGGAGTCGAGCAGATACGCAGTATTTT	-	TRBJ2-3	-	TRBV27
CASSTPKDRGTGELFF	TGTGCCAGTAGTACGCCGAAGGACAGGGGCACCGGGGAGCTGTTTTTT	-	TRBJ2-2	TRBD1	TRBV19
CAGGGRNPNQPQHF	TGTGCCGGAGGAGGGCGCAACCCCAATCAGCCCCAGCATTTT	-	TRBJ1-5	-	TRBV19
CASSAPGLAGQSSYNEQFF	TGTGCCAGCAGCGCCCCAGGACTAGCGGGACAGTCGTCGTACAATGAGCAGTTCTTC	-	TRBJ2-1	TRBD2	TRBV5-6
CASSERLATDNEQFF	TGTGCCAGCAGCGAAAGACTAGCGACAGACAATGAGCAGTTCTTC	-	TRBJ2-1	TRBD2	TRBV9
CASSEQGDRGGQPQHF	TGCGCCAGCAGTGAACAAGGGGACAGGGGAGGTCAGCCCCAGCATTTT	-	TRBJ1-5	TRBD1	TRBV10-1
CASSQLATDTQYF	TGCGCCAGCAGCCAGCTAGCGACAGATACGCAGTATTTT	-	TRBJ2-3	-	TRBV4-3
CASSLRPGEGDTGELFF	TGTGCCAGCAGTCTAAGGCCTGGGGAGGGGGACACCGGGGAGCTGTTTTTT	-	TRBJ2-2	-	TRBV7-9
CASSPGGTGFTGELFF	TGTGCCAGCTCACCAGGCGGGACAGGATTCACCGGGGAGCTGTTTTTT	-	TRBJ2-2	TRBD1	TRBV18
CASSETGGANEKLFF	TGTGCCAGCAGTGAAACAGGGGGCGCGAATGAAAAACTGTTTTTT	-	TRBJ1-4	TRBD1	TRBV6-4
CASSKALRGGYTF	TGTGCCAGCAGCAAAGCGCTTAGGGGTGGCTACACCTTC	-	TRBJ1-2	-	TRBV21-1
CASSPLQGNTEAFF	TGCGCCAGCAGCCCCTTACAGGGGAACACTGAAGCTTTCTTT	once	TRBJ1-1	-	TRBV5-1
CASSLGTDDGYTF	TGCGCCAGCAGCTTGGGGACAGACGATGGCTACACCTTC	-	TRBJ1-2	-	TRBV5-1
CASRALRVREKLFF	TGTGCCAGCAGGGCGTTGAGGGTTCGGGAAAAACTGTTTTTT	-	TRBJ1-4	-	TRBV27
CASSKRQGLTEAFF	TGTGCCAGCAGCAAACGACAGGGGTTAACTGAAGCTTTCTTT	-	TRBJ1-1	TRBD1	TRBV6-5
CASSIWTSGTGELFF	TGCGCCAGCAGCATCTGGACTAGCGGGACCGGGGAGCTGTTTTTT	-	TRBJ2-2	TRBD2	TRBV5-1
CASSAGGAGHNEQFF	TGTGCCAGCAGCGCGGGCGGGGCTGGGCACAATGAGCAGTTCTTC	-	TRBJ2-1	-	TRBV9
CASSSLGQTNQPQHF	TGTGCCAGCTCATCCCTGGGACAGACTAATCAGCCCCAGCATTTT	-	TRBJ1-5	TRBD1	TRBV18
CATMSSGGSAYNEQFF	TGTGCCACCATGAGTTCCGGGGGGAGCGCCTACAATGAGCAGTTCTTC	-	TRBJ2-1	TRBD2	TRBV24-1
CASSLTPRGDSYNEQFF	TGCGCCAGCAGCCTCACCCCGCGGGGGGACTCCTACAATGAGCAGTTCTTC	-	TRBJ2-1	TRBD2	TRBV4-1
CASSFTSTANYGYTF	TGTGCCAGCAGTTTTACTTCGACAGCGAACTATGGCTACACCTTC	-	TRBJ1-2	-	TRBV7-2
CASSQMGGGHYGYTF	TGTGCCAGCAGCCAGATGGGCGGGGGGCACTATGGCTACACCTTC	-	TRBJ1-2	-	TRBV3-1/TRBV3-2
CATSDLDSTYGYTF	TGTGCCACCAGTGATCTCGACAGCACCTATGGCTACACCTTC	-	TRBJ1-2	-	TRBV24-1
CASSSTGGGYGYTF	TGCGCCAGCAGCTCTACAGGGGGTGGCTATGGCTACACCTTC	-	TRBJ1-2	TRBD1	TRBV5-1
CATRYRDGWPQHF	TGTGCCACCAGGTACAGGGACGGGTGGCCCCAGCATTTT	-	TRBJ1-5	-	TRBV24-1
CASSLEPGGGSPLHF	TGTGCCAGCAGCTTAGAACCTGGAGGCGGTTCACCCCTCCACTTT	few	TRBJ1-6	-	TRBV7-2
CASSLSTRGQANQETQYF	TGTGCCAGCAGCTTATCAACGAGGGGGCAGGCGAACCAAGAGACCCAGTACTTC	-	TRBJ2-5	TRBD1	TRBV7-9
CASSYGTSGREGQFF	TGTGCCAGCAGCTATGGGACTAGCGGGAGGGAGGGGCAGTTCTTC	-	TRBJ2-1	TRBD2	TRBV13
CASSEVSGSLTYNEQFF	TGTGCCAGCAGTGAGGTTAGCGGGAGTCTAACCTACAATGAGCAGTTCTTC	-	TRBJ2-1	TRBD2	TRBV2
CASGLATAGTEAFF	TGTGCTAGTGGTTTGGCAACAGCGGGGACTGAAGCTTTCTTT	-	TRBJ1-1	-	TRBV12-5